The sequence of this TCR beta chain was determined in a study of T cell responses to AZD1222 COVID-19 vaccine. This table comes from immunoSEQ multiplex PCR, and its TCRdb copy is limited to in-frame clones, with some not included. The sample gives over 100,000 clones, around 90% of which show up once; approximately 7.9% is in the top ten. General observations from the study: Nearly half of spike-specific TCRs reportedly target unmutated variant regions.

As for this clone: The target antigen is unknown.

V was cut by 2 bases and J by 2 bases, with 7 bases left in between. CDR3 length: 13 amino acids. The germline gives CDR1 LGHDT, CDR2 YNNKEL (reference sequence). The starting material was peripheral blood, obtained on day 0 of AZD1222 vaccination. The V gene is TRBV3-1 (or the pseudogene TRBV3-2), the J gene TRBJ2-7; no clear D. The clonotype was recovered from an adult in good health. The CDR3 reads CASSQLRAYEQYF. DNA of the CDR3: TGTGCCAGCAGCCAACTTAGGGCCTACGAGCAGTACTTC.